This entry lists 4 T cell receptor beta chains sequenced from one sample in a study of OX40 agonist ivuxolimab in advanced cancers. Generated by immunoSEQ multiplex PCR, the TCRdb table keeps only in-frame clones and is missing some. Of over 75,000 clones detected, 80% to 95% appear once; the ten largest clones hold 1% to 1.3%. The sequenced sample was CD4+ or CD8+ T cells sorted from blood, obtained in a trial of the OX40 agonist ivuxolimab. The receptors here all came from an adult with an advanced solid tumor such as melanoma, head and neck, liver or kidney cancer.

This chain links TRBV6-5 with TRBJ1-1; D remains unclear. The CDR3 extends over 14 amino acids. The V and J ends lost 3 bases and 6 bases respectively, with 14 bases between them. CDR1 is MNHEY, CDR2 SVGAGI, per germline. The CDR3 coding sequence is TGTGCCAGCAGTTATCCCCAACCCGCGGCTGAAGCTTTCTTT. Its protein is CASSYPQPAAEAFF.

The chain is built from TRBV10-1 and TRBJ2-3; unclear D gene. Trimming cost V 8 bases and J 4 bases, with 19 bases left between them. The CDR3 contains 15 residues. Germline values: CDR1 WNHNN, CDR2 SYGVQD (reference sequence). The CDR3 spells CASFSYWNSPDTQYF. In DNA, the CDR3 is TGCGCCAGCTTCTCCTATTGGAATAGTCCAGATACGCAGTATTTT.

The gene calls are TRBV5-1 and TRBJ2-1; 9 bases fit TRBD2. V lost 4 bases to trimming and J lost 8 bases; unmatched junction nucleotides: 16. The CDR3 spans 17 residues. Germline V gives CDR1 SGHRS, CDR2 YFSETQ. For the CDR3, the DNA is TGCGCCAGCAGCCGCCCGGCTAGCGGGAAGAAGTTGGATGAGCAGTTCTTC. Its protein is CASSRPASGKKLDEQFF.

The rearrangement links TRBV5-6 to TRBJ2-3; the match to TRBD1 covers 7 bases. The junction had 10 bases not matched to a gene; V was cut back by 4 bases and J by 2 bases. The CDR3 has 16 amino acids. CDR1 and CDR2 from the germline V gene are SGHDT and YYEEEE. CDR3 residues: CASSTLTGLYTDTQYF. The DNA of the CDR3 is TGTGCCAGCAGCACCCTGACAGGGTTATACACAGATACGCAGTATTTT.